This is a list of T cell receptor beta chains from one sample in a study of monozygotic twins with inflammatory bowel disease. Using the 5' RACE reads, TCRdb records one entry per CDR3 protein without DNA. The sample shows tens of thousands of distinct CDR3 sequences, and 6% to 9.5% sits with its ten largest clones. Specimen: blood. The receptors shown here come from a human donor with ulcerative colitis or Crohn's disease, or a healthy co-twin of an affected twin (not recorded which). Both conserved end residues are part of each CDR3.

J,V,length,CDR3
TRBJ2-2,TRBV7-7,16,CASSSDRGLNTGELFF
TRBJ2-7,TRBV7-9,16,CASSSTSGVSFYEQYF
TRBJ2-7,TRBV20-1,15,CSAKPDRGRNYEQYF
TRBJ2-2,TRBV12-3/TRBV12-4,18,CASSTLYGGLVNTGELFF
TRBJ2-3,TRBV5-1,14,CASSLAGGAHTQYF
TRBJ2-5,TRBV7-9,14,CASRYTGTEETQYF
TRBJ2-3,TRBV3-1,14,CASRQQGAPDTQYF
TRBJ2-1,TRBV20-1,12,CSAGDLSDEQFF
TRBJ1-3,TRBV6-1,15,CASTRQGTSGNTIYF
TRBJ2-6,TRBV29-1,14,CSVKGSSGANVLTF
TRBJ1-2,TRBV7-2,14,CASSLDRDSYGYTF
TRBJ2-3,TRBV7-2,13,CASSWGPPDTQYF
TRBJ2-2,TRBV20-1,16,CSAAGPRNLDTGELFF
TRBJ1-5,TRBV2,15,CASSGGRIRNQPQHF
TRBJ2-1,TRBV19,15,CASSIQGAGYNEQFF
TRBJ2-3,TRBV20-1,12,CSARQGTDTQYF
TRBJ1-1,TRBV5-1,13,CASSLTDRPEAFF
TRBJ1-2,TRBV5-1,15,CASSYPRGRESGYTF
TRBJ2-1,TRBV7-2,19,CASSLTGTGVLSSYNEQFF
TRBJ1-1,TRBV11-2,15,CASSLDPSMNTEAFF
TRBJ2-3,TRBV18,11,CASSPTDTQYF
TRBJ1-4,TRBV11-2,14,CASSFPGAGEKLFF
TRBJ1-1,TRBV11-2,12,CASSPTGVEAFF
TRBJ1-3,TRBV7-2,15,CASSPVASSGNTIYF
TRBJ1-5,TRBV6-1,17,CASSPGPGDYSNQPQHF
TRBJ2-1,TRBV2,12,CASKLVEHEQFF
TRBJ2-3,TRBV7-3,13,CASSLERGDTQYF
TRBJ1-2,TRBV15,17,CATRTGGPSQPTSGYTF
TRBJ1-3,TRBV20-1,15,CSADAQGSLGNTIYF
TRBJ2-7,TRBV5-1,15,CASSKRDSTSYEQYF
TRBJ2-5,TRBV11-2,12,CASSFREETQYF
TRBJ2-5,TRBV5-1,14,CASSPGGNQETQYF
TRBJ1-3,TRBV7-8,16,CASSSYTPRSGNTIYF
TRBJ2-5,TRBV19,13,CASSEGPTGTQYF
TRBJ2-7,TRBV20-1,13,CSARGPSPYEQYF
TRBJ1-5,TRBV5-8,13,CASSWDREGPQHF
TRBJ2-2,TRBV20-1,15,CSAESLATRTGKLFF
TRBJ1-5,TRBV12-3/TRBV12-4,13,CASSSGAEMVQHF
TRBJ2-1,TRBV6-5,15,CASSYDRDRYNEQFF
TRBJ1-5,TRBV6-2/TRBV6-3,16,CASSYSRRGGNQPQHF
TRBJ2-3,TRBV5-1,16,CASSPNMGLYTDTQYF
TRBJ1-1,TRBV20-1,12,CSARLQNTEAFF
TRBJ2-3,TRBV18,16,CASSSAGPRRVDTQYF
TRBJ2-6,TRBV19,15,CASSNTGYGANVLTF
TRBJ2-2,TRBV5-1,15,CASSFQGVNTGELFF
TRBJ2-2,TRBV2,16,CASRQLFRVNTGELFF
TRBJ2-1,TRBV20-1,15,CSARVLGLPNNEQFF
TRBJ1-3,TRBV5-1,15,CASSLSGQGGNTIYF
TRBJ1-6,TRBV7-9,14,CASSIDRGYSPLHF
TRBJ2-5,TRBV5-1,14,CASSTSTGKETQYF